Listed below are T cell receptor beta chains from one sample, sequenced in a study of blood T cell repertoires in COVID-19. Generated by immunoSEQ multiplex PCR, the TCRdb table keeps only in-frame clones and is missing some. The sample records a few hundred thousand clones, roughly 90% being singletons. Sample: peripheral blood. These TCRs come from a woman in her thirties with COVID-19, enrolled during active disease. Each CDR3 is given with its conserved first and last residue. A D gene is named only where the DNA matches it firmly. Only some rows state a clone size, as once, few, many or a class for expanded clones.

J gene: TRBJ1-6; V gene: TRBV27; D gene: -; clone size: once; CDR3 protein: CASRENNSPLHF; CDR3 DNA: TGTGCCAGCAGGGAGAATAATTCACCCCTCCACTTT
J gene: TRBJ1-1; V gene: TRBV4-2; D gene: -; clone size: once; CDR3 protein: CASSQLGAVENTEAFF; CDR3 DNA: TGTGCCAGCAGCCAACTTGGGGCGGTGGAGAACACTGAAGCTTTCTTT
J gene: TRBJ2-5; V gene: TRBV18; D gene: TRBD1; clone size: -; CDR3 protein: CASSLWTGGETQYF; CDR3 DNA: TGTGCCAGCTCATTATGGACAGGGGGAGAGACCCAGTACTTC
J gene: TRBJ2-1; V gene: TRBV15; D gene: -; clone size: -; CDR3 protein: CATSRVPQGSSYNEQFF; CDR3 DNA: TGTGCCACCAGCAGAGTCCCTCAGGGAAGTTCCTACAATGAGCAGTTCTTC
J gene: TRBJ2-7; V gene: TRBV5-4; D gene: -; clone size: -; CDR3 protein: CASSFLGEQYF; CDR3 DNA: TGTGCCAGCAGCTTTCTCGGCGAGCAGTACTTC
J gene: TRBJ1-2; V gene: TRBV6-1; D gene: TRBD1; clone size: -; CDR3 protein: CASSEVRANRGRGGYTF; CDR3 DNA: TGTGCCAGCAGTGAAGTGAGGGCTAACAGGGGCCGAGGTGGCTACACCTTC
J gene: TRBJ1-2; V gene: TRBV6-5; D gene: TRBD1; clone size: few; CDR3 protein: CASRPPGQAYGYTF; CDR3 DNA: TGTGCCAGCAGACCACCGGGACAGGCCTATGGCTACACCTTC
J gene: TRBJ1-1; V gene: TRBV4-2; D gene: TRBD1; clone size: -; CDR3 protein: CASSHQGADTEAFF; CDR3 DNA: TGTGCCAGCAGCCATCAGGGGGCGGACACTGAAGCTTTCTTT
J gene: TRBJ2-7; V gene: TRBV15; D gene: TRBD1; clone size: -; CDR3 protein: CATSTAKTGGFYEQYF; CDR3 DNA: TGTGCCACCAGCACCGCCAAGACAGGGGGGTTCTACGAGCAGTACTTC
J gene: TRBJ2-7; V gene: TRBV11-3; D gene: TRBD2; clone size: -; CDR3 protein: CASSLGLAGEQYF; CDR3 DNA: TGTGCCAGCAGCTTAGGGCTAGCGGGCGAGCAGTACTTC
J gene: TRBJ2-6; V gene: TRBV5-1; D gene: TRBD1; clone size: -; CDR3 protein: CASSLVQGAGANVLTF; CDR3 DNA: TGCGCCAGCAGCTTGGTACAGGGGGCTGGGGCCAACGTCCTGACTTTC
J gene: TRBJ1-1; V gene: TRBV11-2; D gene: -; clone size: -; CDR3 protein: CASNQGGAGNTEAFF; CDR3 DNA: TGTGCCAGCAACCAAGGGGGGGCAGGGAACACTGAAGCTTTCTTT
J gene: TRBJ1-1; V gene: TRBV5-1; D gene: -; clone size: few; CDR3 protein: CASSPISGNTEAFF; CDR3 DNA: TGCGCCAGCAGCCCGATCTCAGGGAACACTGAAGCTTTCTTT
J gene: TRBJ1-2; V gene: TRBV19; D gene: -; clone size: -; CDR3 protein: CASSIGSDGYTF; CDR3 DNA: TGTGCCAGTAGTATAGGGTCGGATGGCTACACCTTC
J gene: TRBJ2-3; V gene: TRBV15; D gene: TRBD1; clone size: -; CDR3 protein: CATSRGSTGRDTQYF; CDR3 DNA: TGTGCCACCAGCAGAGGCTCGACAGGGCGGGATACGCAGTATTTT
J gene: TRBJ1-1; V gene: TRBV6-5; D gene: TRBD1; clone size: -; CDR3 protein: CASRNRGRGNTEAFF; CDR3 DNA: TGTGCCAGCAGAAACAGGGGGCGCGGGAACACTGAAGCTTTCTTT
J gene: TRBJ2-1; V gene: TRBV29-1; D gene: -; clone size: -; CDR3 protein: CSVENRSSYNEQFF; CDR3 DNA: TGCAGCGTTGAGAACCGGAGCTCCTACAATGAGCAGTTCTTC
J gene: TRBJ1-2; V gene: TRBV7-2; D gene: TRBD1; clone size: -; CDR3 protein: CASSLATGAGYTF; CDR3 DNA: TGTGCCAGCAGCTTAGCGACAGGGGCCGGCTACACCTTC
J gene: TRBJ2-2; V gene: TRBV6-6; D gene: -; clone size: -; CDR3 protein: CASSLEGHNTGELFF; CDR3 DNA: TGTGCCAGCAGTTTGGAGGGTCATAACACCGGGGAGCTGTTTTTT
J gene: TRBJ1-6; V gene: TRBV28; D gene: -; clone size: -; CDR3 protein: CASSLQGGRLMGYSPLHF; CDR3 DNA: TGTGCCAGCAGTCTCCAGGGAGGGCGTCTAATGGGGTATTCACCCCTCCACTTT